These 12 T cell receptor beta chains share one sample of origin, sequenced in a study of cytomegalovirus exposure and HLA in healthy donors. 60 Vbeta and 13 Jbeta primers were used in PCR. Sequenced by immunoSEQ multiplex PCR; TCRdb stores in-frame clones only, minus some. Of 100,000 to 150,000 clones listed, about 74% were seen once; the top ten hold 7.3%. The sequencing input was PBMCs. Receptors originate from a male donor in good health and CMV-seronegative.

The rearrangement links TRBV7-9 to TRBJ2-7; 11 bases are shared with TRBD2. V lost 5 bases to trimming and J lost 5 bases; unmatched junction nucleotides: 5. The V gene's germline CDR1 is SEHNR and CDR2 FQNEAQ (reference sequence). The CDR3 length is 14 residues. DNA for the CDR3: TGTGCCAGCAGCCTTAGCGGGAGGGCCCACGAGCAGTACTTC. It yields the protein CASSLSGRAHEQYF.

This clone was counted a few times. The J gene is TRBJ2-2, the V gene TRBV6-1; no clear D. Germline V gene data show CDR1 as MNHNS and CDR2 as SASEGT. The CDR3 is 13 residues long. Trimming removed 2 bases at V and 3 bases at J, with 4 bases between. The CDR3 spells CASSERDTGELFF. The CDR3 DNA sequence: TGTGCCAGCAGTGAACGGGACACCGGGGAGCTGTTTTTT.

The V call is TRBV6-5, the J call TRBJ2-3; D gene ambiguous. Trimming pared 3 bases from V and 6 bases from J, leaving 13 bases between. The germline gives CDR1 MNHEY, CDR2 SVGAGI. CDR3 length: 14 amino acids. CDR3 nucleotide sequence: TGTGCCAGCAGTTATGGCAATACCCCGGATACGCAGTATTTT. It is translated as CASSYGNTPDTQYF.

The sample holds a few counts of this clone. J is TRBJ2-2 and V is TRBV6-4; D is unclear. Trimming took off 3 bases at V and 7 bases at J, with 6 bases between the two ends. CDR1 is MRHNA, CDR2 SNTAGT, per germline. There are 12 residues in the CDR3. CDR3 DNA sequence: TGTGCCAGCAGTGATCTTAGCGGGGAGCTGTTTTTT. Amino acid sequence: CASSDLSGELFF.

The rearrangement links TRBV7-3 to TRBJ1-6; D remains ambiguous. This CDR3 contains 14 residues. Germline CDR1 reads SGHTA; CDR2 reads FQGTGA. Trimming removed 0 bases from V and 7 bases from J, with 7 bases in between. The CDR3 DNA reads TGTGCCAGCAGCTTAACAGGGAGCAATTCACCCCTCCACTTT. Its translation: CASSLTGSNSPLHF.

This sequence joins TRBV28 and TRBJ2-7; 9 positions match TRBD1. CDR3 length: 14 residues. J was trimmed by 5 bases and V by 10 bases; bases with no gene match: 12. The germline V gene has CDR1 MDHEN and CDR2 SYDVKM. Written as DNA, the CDR3 is TGTGCCACCCAAGCCGGGACAGGGTCCCACGAGCAGTACTTC. It translates to CATQAGTGSHEQYF.

This CDR3 reads CASIPRTGANYNEQFF. Written as DNA, the CDR3 is TGCGCCAGCATTCCGAGGACAGGGGCTAATTACAATGAGCAGTTCTTC. This chain links TRBV5-1 with TRBJ2-1, with 9 bases identical to TRBD1. V lost 6 bases, J lost 4 bases, and 11 bases stayed unmatched. Germline loops: CDR1 SGHRS, CDR2 YFSETQ. This CDR3 is 16 amino acids long.

The J gene is TRBJ1-1, the V gene TRBV5-4; 7 bases map to TRBD1. CDR3 length: 17 amino acids. Germline V gene sequence: CDR1 SGHNT, CDR2 YYREEE (reference sequence). V gave up 5 bases and J gave up 0 bases; unmatched junction bases: 13. The DNA of the CDR3 is TGTGCCAGCAGTCTTAGCCCGGGACAGCCTTTGAACACTGAAGCTTTCTTT. It encodes CASSLSPGQPLNTEAFF.

This clone was picked up one time. The chain has TRBV10-3 and TRBJ2-1, with 10 bases identical to TRBD2. Germline trimming cut 2 bases from V and 7 bases from J; bases unmatched to any gene: 8. Germline values: CDR1 ENHRY, CDR2 SYGVKD. This CDR3 region has 16 residues. In DNA, the CDR3 is TGTGCCATCAGTGAGCTCATAGCGGGAGGTATGAATGAGCAGTTCTTC. As protein: CAISELIAGGMNEQFF.

The V and J genes are TRBV28 and TRBJ1-2; 9 nucleotides align to TRBD1. J gave up 7 bases and V 1 base, and 7 bases lay outside the gene matches. CDR1 and CDR2 from the germline V gene are MDHEN and SYDVKM. CDR3 size: 15 residues. CDR3 sequence (DNA): TGTGCCAGCAGTTTATACCACAGGGGGCAAGGTGGCTACACCTTC. This sequence encodes CASSLYHRGQGGYTF.

The rearrangement uses TRBV19 and TRBJ2-5; TRBD2 might be the D (5 bases). V was pared by 3 bases and J by 3 bases, with 14 bases between. The germline gives CDR1 LNHDA, CDR2 SQIVND (reference sequence). There are 15 residues in the CDR3. In nucleotides, the CDR3 is TGTGCCAGTAGTATCGCCCGGGAAGGGAAAGAGACCCAGTACTTC. Translated: CASSIAREGKETQYF. The full variable domain, in which reference TRBV19 and TRBJ2-5 provide the parts outside the CDR3, is DGGITQSPKYLFRKEGQNVTLSCEQNLNHDAMYWYRQDPGQGLRLIYYSQIVNDFQKGDIAEGYSVSREKKESFPLTVTSAQKNPTAFYLCASSIAREGKETQYFGPGTRLLVL.

The chain combines TRBV28 with TRBJ1-2; D is ambiguous. Trimming pared 10 bases from V and 2 bases from J, leaving 5 bases between. Germline V gene sequence: CDR1 MDHEN, CDR2 SYDVKM. The CDR3 extends over 10 amino acids. The CDR3 is CATLNYGYTF. As DNA, the CDR3 is TGTGCCACCTTAAACTATGGCTACACCTTC.